Reported below is one T cell receptor beta chain. The antigen remains undetermined. This CDR3 comprises 14 residues. Germline loops: CDR1 SGHRS, CDR2 YFSETQ. V lost 1 base, J lost 8 bases, and 14 bases lay in between. 13 Jbeta primers and 60 Vbeta primers were used for the PCR. Per the original data handling: The count from a later analysis was tens of millions of unique TCR beta chains, 9.5 million to 13 million of them shared. TCRdb's copy holds only in-frame clones and misses some; the assay was immunoSEQ multiplex PCR. V, J and clone size are those of that table, while D and trimming were read from the DNA. Of about 120,000 clones listed, 81% are singletons. The sample originates from a study of cytomegalovirus exposure and HLA in healthy donors. General study results and limits: Most observed TCR sequences were rare, whereas some public TCRs were detected in many donors.

The TCR was taken from a woman in her thirties or forties in good health and CMV-seronegative. The rearrangement joins TRBV5-1 to TRBJ2-3; D gene ambiguous. The sequenced sample consisted of PBMCs. The CDR3 loop reads CASSLFAGDVTQYF. The CDR3 coding sequence is TGCGCCAGCAGCTTGTTCGCAGGTGATGTTACGCAGTATTTT.